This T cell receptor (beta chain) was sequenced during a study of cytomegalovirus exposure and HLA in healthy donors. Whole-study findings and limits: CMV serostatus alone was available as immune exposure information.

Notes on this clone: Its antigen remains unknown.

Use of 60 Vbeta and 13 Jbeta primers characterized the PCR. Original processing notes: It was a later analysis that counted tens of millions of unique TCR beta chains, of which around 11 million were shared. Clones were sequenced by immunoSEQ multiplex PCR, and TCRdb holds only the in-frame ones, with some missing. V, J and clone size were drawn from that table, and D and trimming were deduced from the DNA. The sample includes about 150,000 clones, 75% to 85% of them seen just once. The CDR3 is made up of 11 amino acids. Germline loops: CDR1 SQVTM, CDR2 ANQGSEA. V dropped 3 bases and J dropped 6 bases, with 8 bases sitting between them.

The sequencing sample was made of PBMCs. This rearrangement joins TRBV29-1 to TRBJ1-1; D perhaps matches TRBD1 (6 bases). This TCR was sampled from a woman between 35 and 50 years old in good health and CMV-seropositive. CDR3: CSVEAGAEAFF. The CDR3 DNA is TGCAGCGTTGAGGCAGGGGCTGAAGCTTTCTTT.